Each of the 5 T cell receptor beta chains below was sequenced from the same sample in a study of T-cell reconstitution after alpha-beta-depleted transplantation in children. The TCRbeta library incorporated unique molecular identifiers. TCRdb recomputed calls from the PCR reads with MiXCR, one row per CDR3 protein. Among more than 500,000 distinct CDR3 sequences listed, 9.5% to 12% were seen once. The sample consisted of PBMCs, mostly from graft donor cells, taken 180 days after TCRalphabeta/CD19-depleted stem cell transplant. The source is a female patient aged 2-9 years who had a stem cell transplant for aplastic anemia, so the T cells may come from the graft donor.

The chain carries TRBV9 and TRBJ2-7; D ambiguous. CDR3 size: 14 residues. V was clipped by 4 bases and J by 7 bases, with 18 bases between them. Per germline, CDR1 SGDLS and CDR2 YYNGEE. CDR3 coding DNA: TGTGCCAGCAGCCTAAGGGCCTACGAAGTGGAGCAGTACTTC. Translating it yields CASSLRAYEVEQYF.

This clonotype was seen a few times. The rearrangement uses TRBV6-5 and TRBJ2-2; 7 positions agree with TRBD2. CDR3 length: 15 amino acids. Trimming at V came to 6 bases and at J to 2 bases, leaving 6 bases not matched to a gene. The germline V gene encodes CDR1 MNHEY and CDR2 SVGAGI. DNA for the CDR3: TGTGCCAGCAGGTCACTAGCGAAAAACACCGGGGAGCTGTTTTTT. Amino acid sequence: CASRSLAKNTGELFF.

The rearrangement links TRBV5-1 to TRBJ1-2, with D perhaps matching TRBD1 (6 bases). The CDR3 length is 15 residues. V was shortened by 0 bases and J by 5 bases, with 14 bases between the two germline ends. CDR1 and CDR2 (germline): SGHRS, YFSETQ. CDR3 coding DNA: TGCGCCAGCAGCTTGGGGACAGAGCCGGGTTATGGCTACACCTTC. The encoded protein is CASSLGTEPGYGYTF.

This rearrangement joins TRBV20-1 to TRBJ2-1, with no clear D. Germline V gene data show CDR1 as DFQATT and CDR2 as SNEGSKA (reference sequence). This CDR3 has 13 residues. V gave up 6 bases and J gave up 4 bases, with 13 bases separating them. The CDR3 DNA follows: TGCAGTGCATGGGGATTGCGGTACAATGAGCAGTTCTTC. It translates to CSAWGLRYNEQFF.

This clonotype was counted between two and nine times. The genes are TRBV28 and TRBJ2-5; 10 bases are a match to TRBD2. The CDR3 covers 13 residues. V dropped 7 bases and J dropped 5; count of bases not matched to a gene: 4. Germline CDR1 is MDHEN and CDR2 is SYDVKM. The chain's CDR3 is CASKAGGRETQYF. The CDR3, as DNA: TGTGCCAGCAAAGCGGGGGGGAGGGAGACCCAGTACTTC.